The entry below gives a single T cell receptor (beta chain) sequence along with its context. This sample was taken from a study of blood T cell repertoires in COVID-19. Study-level information: Sources were T cells, B-cell-depleted T cells, or PBMCs; the material itself was cDNA or gDNA.

Authors' processing steps: The assay estimated nucleated cells by amplifying reference gene primers. Repertoires were generated with immunoSEQ multiplex PCR, while TCRdb's copy carries only in-frame clones and drops some. V, J and clone size derive from that table, while D and trimming were established from the DNA sequence. The data show fewer than 35,000 clones, 85% to 90% seen once. V lost 7 bases to trimming and J lost 5 bases; unmatched junction nucleotides: 3. The CDR3 has 13 amino acids. Germline CDR1 and CDR2: MNHNY and SVGAGI (reference sequence). Sequenced sample: peripheral blood. The TCR originated in a human donor in a cohort sampled during active COVID-19. This sequence joins TRBV6-6 and TRBJ2-1; 9 bases line up with TRBD1. The CDR3 sequence: CASNRGPDNEQFF. As DNA, the CDR3 is TGTGCCAGCAACAGGGGGCCGGACAATGAGCAGTTCTTC.